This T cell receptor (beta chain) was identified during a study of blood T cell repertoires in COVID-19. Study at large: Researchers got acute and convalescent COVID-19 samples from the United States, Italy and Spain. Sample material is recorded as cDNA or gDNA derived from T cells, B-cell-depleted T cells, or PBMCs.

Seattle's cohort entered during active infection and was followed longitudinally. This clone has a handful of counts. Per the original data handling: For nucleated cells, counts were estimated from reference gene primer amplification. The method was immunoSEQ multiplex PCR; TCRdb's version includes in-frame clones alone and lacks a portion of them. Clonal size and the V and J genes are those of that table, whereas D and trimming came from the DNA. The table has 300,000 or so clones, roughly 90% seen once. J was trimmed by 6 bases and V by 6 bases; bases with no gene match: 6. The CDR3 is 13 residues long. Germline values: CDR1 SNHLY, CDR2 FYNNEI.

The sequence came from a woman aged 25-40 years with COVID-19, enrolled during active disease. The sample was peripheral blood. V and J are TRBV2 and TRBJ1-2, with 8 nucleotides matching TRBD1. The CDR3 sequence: CASRGDRKDGYTF. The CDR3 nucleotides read TGTGCCAGCAGGGGGGACAGGAAGGATGGCTACACCTTC.